The 28 T cell receptor beta chains listed next were all sequenced from one sample in a study of T cells in Graves' hyperthyroidism and ophthalmopathy. RNA transcripts provided the source from which TCR beta CDR3 regions were amplified. During a first-round RT-PCR of the TCR CDR3, the HTBI primer set was used. One entry per CDR3 protein, called by TCRdb with MiXCR from the multiplex PCR reads. The sample contains about 560,000 distinct CDR3 sequences, approximately 15% of which appear only once. The material sequenced was blood. The receptors come from a young woman with Graves' hyperthyroidism.

This clonotype showed up just a few times. The DNA for the CDR3 is TGTGCCAGTAGCGTGGACGGGGCCAATCAGCCCCAGCATTTT. It encodes CASSVDGANQPQHF. The chain employs TRBV19 and TRBJ1-5; TRBD1 is a possible D gene (5 bases). The CDR3 spans 14 residues. Per the germline V gene, CDR1 is LNHDA and CDR2 is SQIVND (reference sequence). Trimming stripped 6 bases from V and 3 bases from J, with 12 bases between.

Many counts were recorded for this clonotype. This chain connects TRBV10-2 to TRBJ2-7, with 10 bases fitting TRBD2. The CDR3 length is 15 residues. J was trimmed by 6 bases and V by 0 bases; bases with no gene match: 5. The germline CDR1 and CDR2 sequences are WSHSY and SAAADI. The chain's CDR3 is CASSESLAGGLEQYF. The DNA of the CDR3 is TGCGCCAGCAGTGAGTCGTTAGCGGGAGGTCTCGAGCAGTACTTC.

This clonotype was observed at least ten times. CDR3: CASSLGSREGGYTF. The CDR3 region has the DNA TGCGCCAGCAGCTTGGGTTCGAGGGAGGGAGGCTACACCTTC. The V call is TRBV5-1, the J call TRBJ1-2; D ambiguous. Germline V gene sequence: CDR1 SGHRS, CDR2 YFSETQ. The CDR3 length is 14 residues. Trimming stripped 0 bases from V and 8 bases from J, with 14 bases between.

There are a few counts of this clonotype. This chain links TRBV14 with TRBJ2-1; 9 bases match TRBD2. V was clipped by 4 bases and J by 1 base; unmatched bases: 11. The CDR3 is 18 amino acids. The germline gives CDR1 SGHDN, CDR2 FVKESK. CDR3 coding DNA: TGTGCCAGCAGCCGGGTTAGCGGGAGTGGAGCTTCCTACAATGAGCAGTTCTTC. Its protein is CASSRVSGSGASYNEQFF.

This clonotype showed up many times. V gene TRBV2 combines with J gene TRBJ2-1; D possibly matches TRBD1 or TRBD2 (6 bases each). V gave up 7 bases and J gave up 0 bases, with 10 bases separating them. The germline CDR1 and CDR2 sequences are SNHLY and FYNNEI. The CDR3 length is 14 residues. CDR3 DNA: TGTGCCAGCAAGGAGGGGGGCTCCTACAATGAGCAGTTCTTC. Residues: CASKEGGSYNEQFF.

A few counts support this clonotype. This chain connects TRBV10-1 to TRBJ2-5, with D perhaps matching TRBD1 (6 bases). CDR1 is WNHNN, CDR2 SYGVQD, per germline (reference sequence). V was pared by 3 bases and J by 4 bases, with 9 bases between. CDR3 length: 13 amino acids. The DNA of the CDR3 is TGCGCCAGCAGTGAAGGGGGTGGAGAGACCCAGTACTTC. Translated, it gives CASSEGGGETQYF.

V and J are TRBV14 and TRBJ2-1, with D tentatively TRBD2 (6 bases). V lost 6 bases and J lost 2, with 23 bases in between. CDR1 and CDR2 (germline): SGHDN, FVKESK. The CDR3 totals 18 residues. The CDR3 DNA is TGTGCCAGCAGTCAGCTAATTCAAGCGGGTATAGCCTACAATGAGCAGTTCTTC. This sequence encodes CASSQLIQAGIAYNEQFF.

This clonotype came up many times. This chain joins TRBV18 and TRBJ2-7; D possibly uses TRBD1 or TRBD2 (5 bases each). There are 12 residues in the CDR3. CDR1 is KGHSH and CDR2 is LQKENI in the germline V gene. The V end lost 8 bases, the J end lost 4 bases, and 12 bases lay between the germline ends. The CDR3 here is CASSPEGYEQYF. The CDR3 DNA reads as TGTGCCAGCAGCCCCGAGGGGTACGAGCAGTACTTC.

The CDR3 is CASSEGGFFSGNTIYF. The CDR3 DNA reads TGTGCCAGCTCGGAAGGGGGCTTCTTCTCTGGAAACACCATATATTTT. The chain combines TRBV19 with TRBJ1-3, with TRBD1 identical over 7 bases. V dropped 9 bases and J dropped 0; count of bases not matched to a gene: 11. The CDR3 totals 16 residues. Germline CDR1 LNHDA, CDR2 SQIVND (reference sequence).

This clonotype occurred many times. The chain carries TRBV5-1 and TRBJ2-3; tentative D call: TRBD2 (5 bases). Trimming removed 0 bases from V and 0 bases from J, with 11 bases in between. The germline gives CDR1 SGHRS, CDR2 YFSETQ. CDR3 length: 16 residues. The CDR3 nucleotides read TGCGCCAGCAGCTTGGCCCCGACGGGAAGCACAGATACGCAGTATTTT. It translates to CASSLAPTGSTDTQYF.

This clonotype was detected many times. CDR3 protein: CASSQDSVDYGYTF. CDR3 bases: TGTGCCAGCAGCCAAGATTCCGTAGACTATGGCTACACCTTC. V is TRBV3-1 and J is TRBJ1-2; no firm D call. There are 14 residues in the CDR3. The V end lost 0 bases, the J end lost 3 bases, and 8 bases lay between the germline ends. Germline V gene sequence: CDR1 LGHDT, CDR2 YNNKEL (reference sequence). The full variable domain, in which reference TRBV3-1 and TRBJ1-2 provide the parts outside the CDR3, is DTAVSQTPKYLVTQMGNDKSIKCEQNLGHDTMYWYKQDSKKFLKIMFSYNNKELIINETVPNRFSPKSPDKAHLNLHINSLELGDSAVYFCASSQDSVDYGYTFGSGTRLTVV.

The chain couples TRBV11-3 to TRBJ2-2, with D possibly being TRBD1 (5 bases). Between the trimmed V and J ends, which lost 1 base and 6 bases, there was a span of 9 bases. The CDR3 has 14 residues. Germline CDR1 SGHNT, CDR2 YENEEA. For the CDR3, the DNA is TGTGCCAGCAGCTTAGTGGTAGGGGCCGGGGAGCTGTTTTTT. Protein sequence: CASSLVVGAGELFF.

This clonotype was observed many times. The chain employs TRBV18 and TRBJ2-7; no clear D. This CDR3 has 13 residues. Per the germline V gene, CDR1 is KGHSH and CDR2 is LQKENI. Trimming pared 10 bases from V and 2 bases from J, leaving 15 bases between. The CDR3 nucleotides read TGTGCCACCAACCTGGGGAATCCCTACGAGCAGTACTTC. This codes for CATNLGNPYEQYF.

This clonotype was seen repeatedly, ten times or more. CDR3 nucleotide sequence: TGTGCCACAGCCCGCTCGACAGATACGCAGTATTTT. This sequence encodes CATARSTDTQYF. The chain has TRBV7-9 and TRBJ2-3; no clear D. The V gene's germline CDR1 is SEHNR and CDR2 FQNEAQ (reference sequence). V shed 10 bases and J shed 3 bases, with 11 bases lying between them. The CDR3 runs to 12 residues.

The chain uses TRBV6-5 and TRBJ1-1, with a possible D match to TRBD1 (5 bases). Germline V gene sequence: CDR1 MNHEY, CDR2 SVGAGI. The germline V and J ends were trimmed by 0 bases and 6 bases, with 14 bases remaining between them. The length of the CDR3 is 15 residues. CDR3 amino acids: CASSYSEKGGAEAFF. CDR3 bases: TGTGCCAGCAGTTACTCGGAGAAGGGAGGGGCTGAAGCTTTCTTT.

This clonotype was picked up many times. The CDR3 bases are TGTGCCAGCAGCCAAGCCCGGGACAATGAGCAGTTCTTC. It specifies CASSQARDNEQFF. The gene calls are TRBV3-1 and TRBJ2-1; D remains ambiguous. Germline lookup yields CDR1 LGHDT and CDR2 YNNKEL (reference sequence). Trimming took off 1 base at V and 5 bases at J, with 6 bases between the two ends. CDR3 length equals 13 residues.

This clonotype was seen ten or more times. CDR3 region: CASTLDPNTEAFF. CDR3 coding DNA: TGTGCCAGCACGTTAGATCCGAACACTGAAGCTTTCTTT. The chain couples TRBV6-2 or TRBV6-3 to TRBJ1-1; D not resolved. The germline V and J ends were trimmed by 7 bases and 1 base, with 10 bases remaining between them. There are 13 residues in the CDR3. Germline V lookup: CDR1 MNHEY, CDR2 SVGEGT.

This clonotype was seen ten or more times. The chain has TRBV5-1 and TRBJ2-7; 8 bases map to TRBD2. CDR3 length: 16 amino acids. The V segment lost 4 bases and the J segment 0 bases; nucleotides outside the gene matches: 9. Germline V gene data show CDR1 as SGHRS and CDR2 as YFSETQ. CDR3 nucleotides: TGCGCCAGCAGCCCGGGGCCTAGCGGGTTCTCCTACGAGCAGTACTTC. This gives the protein CASSPGPSGFSYEQYF.

The chain couples TRBV6-1 to TRBJ1-1; D is perhaps TRBD1 (5 bases). Germline V lookup: CDR1 MNHNS, CDR2 SASEGT. CDR3 length: 15 amino acids. The V end was cut by 6 bases, the J end by 0 bases, with 14 bases between. DNA for the CDR3: TGTGCCAGCAGGCACAGGACAAGGATGAACACTGAAGCTTTCTTT. Its translation is CASRHRTRMNTEAFF.

This clonotype was detected many times. The V gene is TRBV4-1, the J gene TRBJ2-3, with D unresolved. The CDR3 runs to 16 residues. CDR1 is MGHRA, CDR2 YSYEKL, per germline. V was pared by 0 bases and J by 2 bases, with 12 bases between. The CDR3 is CASSQDSWTTTDTQYF. For the CDR3, the DNA is TGCGCCAGCAGCCAAGATAGTTGGACCACCACAGATACGCAGTATTTT.

This clonotype was observed at least ten times. The chain couples TRBV28 to TRBJ1-2, with D maybe TRBD1 (6 bases). CDR3 size: 19 residues. V lost 10 bases, J lost 0 bases, and 30 bases lay in between. Germline values: CDR1 MDHEN, CDR2 SYDVKM. The CDR3 sequence is CATIPQPRDKGTSNYGYTF. The CDR3 DNA is TGTGCCACCATCCCACAACCCCGGGACAAGGGAACTTCTAACTATGGCTACACCTTC.

This clonotype was picked up many times. The chain has TRBV20-1 and TRBJ2-5, with 7 bases matching TRBD1. V was clipped by 1 base and J by 5 bases; unmatched bases: 4. CDR1 is DFQATT, CDR2 SNEGSKA, per germline (reference sequence). This CDR3 region has 13 residues. CDR3 amino acids: CSARVQGIETQYF. The CDR3 region has the DNA TGCAGTGCTAGAGTACAGGGGATTGAGACCCAGTACTTC.

This clonotype was seen more than once but under ten times. The V and J genes are TRBV14 and TRBJ2-7, with D maybe TRBD1 (6 bases). The germline V gene encodes CDR1 SGHDN and CDR2 FVKESK. The CDR3 runs 16 residues. Trimming removed 1 base at V and 7 bases at J, with 20 bases between. The CDR3 loop reads CASSQGGGSQAEEQYF. In DNA, the CDR3 is TGTGCCAGCAGCCAAGGAGGGGGTAGTCAGGCTGAAGAGCAGTACTTC.

This clonotype occurred many times. The chain employs TRBV6-2 or TRBV6-3 and TRBJ2-7; no reliable D call. Trimming removed 2 bases from V and 3 bases from J, with 14 bases in between. This CDR3 comprises 15 residues. In germline, CDR1 is MNHEY, CDR2 SVGEGT. The CDR3 sequence is CASSYGPGPIYEQYF. CDR3 bases: TGTGCCAGCAGTTACGGTCCAGGACCGATCTACGAGCAGTACTTC.

The table lists this clonotype with many counts. The CDR3 DNA reads as TGTGCCAGCAGCTTACCGGGGACTGGAGCTCGACATACGCAGTATTTT. Its translation: CASSLPGTGARHTQYF. The chain is built from TRBV7-2 and TRBJ2-3, with D possibly matching TRBD2 (6 bases). Germline lookup yields CDR1 SGHTA and CDR2 FQGNSA. This CDR3 region has 16 residues. V lost 2 bases, J lost 7 bases, and 19 bases lay in between.

A few counts support this clonotype. This chain links TRBV6-1 with TRBJ1-5; 8 bases match TRBD1. CDR1 and CDR2 from the germline V gene are MNHNS and SASEGT. Germline trimming cut 11 bases from V and 3 bases from J; bases unmatched to any gene: 6. This CDR3 spans 13 amino acids. The CDR3 DNA sequence: TGTGCCGCTCAGGGGGCCCTCAATCAGCCCCAGCATTTT. It is translated as CAAQGALNQPQHF.

This clonotype has just a few counts. The rearrangement uses TRBV5-1 and TRBJ2-1; D assignment may be TRBD1 or TRBD2 (5 bases each). The CDR3 runs 13 residues. CDR1 is SGHRS, CDR2 YFSETQ, per germline. Trimming cost V 0 bases and J 8 bases, with 9 bases left between them. The CDR3 here is CASSLAGTHEQFF. CDR3 DNA sequence: TGCGCCAGCAGCTTGGCCGGGACGCATGAGCAGTTCTTC.

The rearrangement joins TRBV24-1 to TRBJ2-3; D may be TRBD1 or TRBD2 (5 bases each). Germline V gives CDR1 KGHDR, CDR2 SFDVKD. The length of the CDR3 is 16 residues. Trimming removed 1 base from V and 2 bases from J, with 12 bases in between. Here the CDR3 reads CATSDLGDGVTDTQYF. DNA of the CDR3: TGTGCCACCAGTGATTTAGGGGACGGAGTCACAGATACGCAGTATTTT.